This TCR beta chain was profiled in a study of blood T cell repertoires in COVID-19. Study-wide context: Samples of COVID-19 (acute and convalescent) were obtained from the United States, Italy and Spain. Sources were T cells, B-cell-depleted T cells, or PBMCs; the material itself was cDNA or gDNA.

Methods used by the authors: Scientists estimated how many nucleated cells there were by amplifying reference gene primers. Assay used: immunoSEQ multiplex PCR; TCRdb lists only in-frame clones, some missing. V, J and clone size are taken as reported in that table, and D and trimming were inferred from the DNA itself. Of over 150,000 clones listed, less than 85% are singletons. Trimming removed 7 bases at V and 0 bases at J, with 9 bases between. Germline assignment: CDR1 MNHEY and CDR2 SVGAGI. The CDR3 is 13 residues long. The origin of this receptor is a human donor in a cohort sampled during active COVID-19. The sequenced sample was peripheral blood. The chain is built from TRBV6-5 and TRBJ1-1; D might be TRBD1 (5 bases). This CDR3 reads CASTKTVNTEAFF. The CDR3 coding sequence is TGTGCCAGCACCAAGACAGTGAACACTGAAGCTTTCTTT.